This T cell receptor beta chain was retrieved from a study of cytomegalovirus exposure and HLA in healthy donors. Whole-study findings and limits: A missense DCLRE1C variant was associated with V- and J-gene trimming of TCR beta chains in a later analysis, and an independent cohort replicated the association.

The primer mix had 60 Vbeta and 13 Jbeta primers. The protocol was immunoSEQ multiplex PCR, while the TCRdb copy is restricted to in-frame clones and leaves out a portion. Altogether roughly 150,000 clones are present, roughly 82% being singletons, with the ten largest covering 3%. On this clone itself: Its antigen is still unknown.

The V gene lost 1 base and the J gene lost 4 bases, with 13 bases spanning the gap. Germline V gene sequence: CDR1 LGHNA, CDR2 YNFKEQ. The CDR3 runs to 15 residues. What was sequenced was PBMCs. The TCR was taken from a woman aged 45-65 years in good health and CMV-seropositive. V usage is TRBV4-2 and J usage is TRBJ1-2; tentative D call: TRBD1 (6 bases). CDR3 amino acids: CASSQVEGVGYGYTF. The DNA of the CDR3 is TGTGCCAGCAGCCAAGTAGAGGGGGTTGGCTATGGCTACACCTTC.